This section outlines one TCR beta chain sequence together with its context. The antigen is unknown. These data are taken from a study of cytomegalovirus exposure and HLA in healthy donors. Study-level points and caveats: Confirmation was obtained in vitro that a few CMV-associated chains are specific for CMV antigens.

With 60 Vbeta and 13 Jbeta primers, the PCR was carried out. Using immunoSEQ multiplex PCR, the repertoire was profiled, and TCRdb retains in-frame clones only, with some absent. The sample records about 59,000 clones, less than 85% being singletons. Trimming removed 4 bases at V and 2 bases at J, with 20 bases between. Germline V gene sequence: CDR1 SGHRS, CDR2 YFSETQ. The CDR3 extends over 17 amino acids. The specimen sequenced was PBMCs. The J gene is TRBJ2-3, the V gene TRBV5-1, with D possibly being TRBD2 (5 bases). The clonotype originates from a man aged 30 to 45 in good health and CMV-seropositive. As DNA, the CDR3 is TGCGCCAGCAGCATATACAGACACGAGGGTTCCACAGATACGCAGTATTTT. This encodes CASSIYRHEGSTDTQYF.